Following are 19 T cell receptor beta chains from one sample sequenced in a study of cytomegalovirus exposure and HLA in healthy donors. 60 Vbeta and 13 Jbeta primers were used in PCR. The protocol was immunoSEQ multiplex PCR, while the TCRdb copy is restricted to in-frame clones and leaves out a portion. The repertoire includes approximately 59,000 clones, 65% to 80% of them detected once, and about 17% sits in the top ten. The sequencing sample was made of PBMCs. These receptors were taken from a man aged 35 to 55 in good health and CMV-seropositive.

This clone was recorded once. The V gene is TRBV2, the J gene TRBJ2-1, with TRBD2 identical over 11 bases. Looked up from germline, CDR1 is SNHLY and CDR2 is FYNNEI. V was pared by 7 bases and J by 7 bases, with 6 bases of the junction left unmatched. This CDR3 is built from 14 residues. The CDR3 DNA reads as TGTGCCAGCAATAGCGGGGGGGCCCGGAATGAGCAGTTCTTC. It codes for CASNSGGARNEQFF.

The V and J genes are TRBV5-1 and TRBJ2-7; 12 bases align to TRBD1. Losses at the gene ends were 1 base for V and 6 bases for J; bases not matched to a gene: 5. CDR3 size: 15 residues. Germline assignment: CDR1 SGHRS and CDR2 YFSETQ. The CDR3 DNA reads as TGCGCCAGCAGCTTGTGGGACAGGGGGCAAGGCGAGCAGTACTTC. Translating gives CASSLWDRGQGEQYF.

This chain connects TRBV5-1 to TRBJ2-5; possibly TRBD1 for D (6 bases). The V and J ends lost 2 bases and 1 base respectively, with 9 bases between them. This CDR3 comprises 14 residues. CDR1 and CDR2 from the germline V gene are SGHRS and YFSETQ. CDR3 region: CASSFMDSQETQYF. Written as DNA, the CDR3 is TGCGCCAGCAGCTTCATGGACAGCCAAGAGACCCAGTACTTC.

J is TRBJ2-3 and V is TRBV18; 15 positions agree with TRBD2. V shed 4 bases, J shed 2 bases, and the junction held 4 bases outside the gene matches. Germline loops: CDR1 KGHSH, CDR2 LQKENI. The CDR3 runs to 17 residues. The chain's CDR3 is CASSQGLAGGDTDTQYF. CDR3 in DNA: TGTGCCAGCTCACAGGGACTAGCGGGAGGAGACACAGATACGCAGTATTTT.

The count of this clone is one. CDR3 sequence (DNA): TGTGCCAGCAGCGTAGCACCGGGGGGAAGCACAGATACGCAGTATTTT. Amino acid sequence: CASSVAPGGSTDTQYF. The J gene is TRBJ2-3, the V gene TRBV9; 7 bases are shared with TRBD2. Germline CDR1 reads SGDLS; CDR2 reads YYNGEE. This CDR3 has 16 residues. After removal of 0 bases from V and 0 bases from J, the junction contained 4 bases not matched to a gene.

The chain links TRBV9 to TRBJ2-1, with D possibly matching TRBD1 (5 bases). V lost 0 bases, J lost 8 bases, and 18 bases lay in between. The CDR3 runs 16 residues. Germline V CDR1 and CDR2: SGDLS, YYNGEE. CDR3 protein: CASSVAQDTVYDEQFF. The CDR3 DNA sequence: TGTGCCAGCAGCGTAGCCCAGGACACCGTTTATGATGAGCAGTTCTTC.

For the CDR3, the DNA is TGTGCCAGCTCACCAAACAGCCCCACAGATACGCAGTATTTT. This gives the protein CASSPNSPTDTQYF. This chain joins TRBV18 and TRBJ2-3; D gene unclear. Germline lookup yields CDR1 KGHSH and CDR2 LQKENI. There are 14 residues in the CDR3. V shed 2 bases and J shed 2 bases, with 8 bases lying between them.

The CDR3 DNA reads TGTGCCAGCTCACCACGCCAGGGTATACTCAATGAGCAGTTCTTC. Translation gives CASSPRQGILNEQFF. V and J are TRBV18 and TRBJ2-1; a weak D match, TRBD1 (5 bases). CDR3 length equals 15 residues. The germline V gene has CDR1 KGHSH and CDR2 LQKENI. V was pared by 1 base and J by 6 bases, with 13 bases between.

V is TRBV7-2 and J is TRBJ2-7; 8 bases align to TRBD1. Trimming cost V 1 base and J 4 bases; bases outside gene matches: 6. This CDR3 spans 15 amino acids. Per the germline V gene, CDR1 is SGHTA and CDR2 is FQGNSA. This chain's CDR3 is CASSLGAGGGYEQYF. The CDR3, as DNA: TGTGCCAGCAGCTTAGGTGCAGGGGGCGGGTACGAGCAGTACTTC.

This clone was found once. J is TRBJ2-1 and V is TRBV2, with D possibly being TRBD1 (5 bases). This CDR3 region has 14 residues. Trimming removed 7 bases from V and 9 bases from J, with 19 bases in between. The germline V gene has CDR1 SNHLY and CDR2 FYNNEI. Written as DNA, the CDR3 is TGTGCCAGCACTCCAGGGTGGAGTGGTGGTGAGCAGTTCTTC. Residues: CASTPGWSGGEQFF. The entire variable domain, with the rest obtained from reference TRBV2 and TRBJ2-1, is as follows: EPEVTQTPSHQVTQMGQEVILRCVPISNHLYFYWYRQILGQKVEFLVSFYNNEISEKSEIFDDQFSVERPDGSNFTLKIRSTKLEDSAMYFCASTPGWSGGEQFFGPGTRLTVL.

This sequence joins TRBV4-3 and TRBJ1-5, with D uncertain. CDR1 is LGHNA and CDR2 is YSLEER in the germline V gene. This CDR3 region has 16 residues. V lost 0 bases and J lost 3, with 12 bases in between. Here the CDR3 reads CASSQEWLESNQPQHF. The CDR3 nucleotides read TGCGCCAGCAGCCAAGAGTGGTTAGAATCCAATCAGCCCCAGCATTTT.

This clone was counted a few times. The rearrangement joins TRBV29-1 to TRBJ2-1; the match to TRBD1 covers 7 bases. Germline V gene sequence: CDR1 SQVTM, CDR2 ANQGSEA. The V and J ends lost 7 bases and 1 base, in that order; junction bases with no gene match: 10. The CDR3 totals 15 residues. CDR3 in DNA: TGCAGCGGAGCACAGGGGCGAAATTCCTACAATGAGCAGTTCTTC. Translating gives CSGAQGRNSYNEQFF.

This clone was recorded a few times. The chain carries TRBV29-1 and TRBJ2-1; 7 positions match TRBD2. Losses at the gene ends were 7 bases for V and 4 bases for J; bases not matched to a gene: 7. CDR1 is SQVTM and CDR2 is ANQGSEA in the germline V gene. The CDR3 has 13 amino acids. CDR3 loop: CSGGGIGYNEQFF. DNA of the CDR3: TGCAGCGGGGGGGGGATTGGATACAATGAGCAGTTCTTC.

This clone appeared a few times. The rearrangement joins TRBV5-1 to TRBJ1-1, with D maybe TRBD1 (5 bases). Trimming shortened V by 2 bases and J by 7 bases, and 27 bases separated the two germline ends. The V gene's germline CDR1 is SGHRS and CDR2 YFSETQ. The CDR3 has 18 residues. CDR3 nucleotide sequence: TGCGCCAGCAGCTTTTATCCCGTGCAGGGCGGAGGGGACCTTGAAGCTTTCTTT. It yields the protein CASSFYPVQGGGDLEAFF.

V and J are TRBV7-2 and TRBJ1-5, with 9 bases aligning to TRBD1. Germline CDR1 and CDR2: SGHTA and FQGNSA. The ends lost 5 bases at V and 5 bases at J; junction bases unmatched: 13. The CDR3 is made up of 17 amino acids. The CDR3 sequence is CASSPSTGTGQYQPQHF. The DNA for the CDR3 is TGTGCCAGCAGCCCTAGTACCGGGACAGGGCAATATCAGCCCCAGCATTTT.

This clone was seen a few times. CDR3 nucleotides: TGTGCCAGTAGTATAGGGACAGCTTCACCCCTCCACTTT. It codes for CASSIGTASPLHF. The chain recombines TRBV19 with TRBJ1-6, with a weak D call TRBD1 (6 bases). V was shortened by 1 base and J by 9 bases, with 7 bases between the two germline ends. Germline CDR1 reads LNHDA; CDR2 reads SQIVND (reference sequence). This CDR3 has 13 amino acids.

This clone was counted a few times. Here the CDR3 DNA reads TGCGCCAGCAGCTTGGACACACAACCCCACAATGAGCAGTTCTTC. It translates to CASSLDTQPHNEQFF. The chain is built from TRBV5-1 and TRBJ2-1; the D is unclear. The CDR3 has 15 residues. The V and J ends lost 0 bases and 5 bases respectively, with 12 bases between them. Germline CDR1 and CDR2: SGHRS and YFSETQ.

Note on this clone: At the DNA level, this CDR3 is encoded by other sequences in the same sample as well. The chain employs TRBV4-1 and TRBJ2-7; D gene uncertain. Germline-derived CDR1 and CDR2 are MGHRA and YSYEKL. Trimming shortened V by 1 base and J by 3 bases, and 7 bases separated the two germline ends. The CDR3 length is 13 residues. DNA of the CDR3: TGCGCCAGCAGCCAAGGTGGCCACTACGAGCAGTACTTC. Translation gives CASSQGGHYEQYF.

The chain employs TRBV19 and TRBJ1-2, with a possible D match to TRBD1 (5 bases). V lost 7 bases to trimming and J lost 7 bases, with 16 bases between them. Germline CDR1 LNHDA, CDR2 SQIVND (reference sequence). This CDR3 spans 13 amino acids. The CDR3 region has the DNA TGTGCCAGTACTCCGCAGGGAAGGGGTGGCTACACCTTC. It encodes CASTPQGRGGYTF.